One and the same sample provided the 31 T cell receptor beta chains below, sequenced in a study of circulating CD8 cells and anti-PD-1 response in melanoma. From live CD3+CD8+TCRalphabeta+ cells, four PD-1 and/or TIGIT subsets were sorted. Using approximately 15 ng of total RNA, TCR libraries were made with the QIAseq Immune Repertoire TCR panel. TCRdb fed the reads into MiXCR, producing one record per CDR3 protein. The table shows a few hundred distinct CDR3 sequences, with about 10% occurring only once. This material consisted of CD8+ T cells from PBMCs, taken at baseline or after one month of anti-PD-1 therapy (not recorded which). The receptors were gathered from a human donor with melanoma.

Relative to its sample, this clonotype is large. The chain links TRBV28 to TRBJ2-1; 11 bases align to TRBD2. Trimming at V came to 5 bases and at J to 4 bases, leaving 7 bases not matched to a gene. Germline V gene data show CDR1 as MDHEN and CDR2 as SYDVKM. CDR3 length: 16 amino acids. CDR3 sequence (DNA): TGTGCCAGCAGTCCCCTAGCGGGAGGACGTTACAATGAGCAGTTCTTC. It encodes CASSPLAGGRYNEQFF.

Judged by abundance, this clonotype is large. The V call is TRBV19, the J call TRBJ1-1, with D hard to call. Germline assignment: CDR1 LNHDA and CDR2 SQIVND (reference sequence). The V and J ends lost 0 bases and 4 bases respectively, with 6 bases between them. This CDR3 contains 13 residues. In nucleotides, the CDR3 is TGTGCCAGTAGTATAGATCTAAGCACTGAAGCTTTCTTT. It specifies CASSIDLSTEAFF. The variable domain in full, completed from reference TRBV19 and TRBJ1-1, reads DGGITQSPKYLFRKEGQNVTLSCEQNLNHDAMYWYRQDPGQGLRLIYYSQIVNDFQKGDIAEGYSVSREKKESFPLTVTSAQKNPTAFYLCASSIDLSTEAFFGQGTRLTVV.

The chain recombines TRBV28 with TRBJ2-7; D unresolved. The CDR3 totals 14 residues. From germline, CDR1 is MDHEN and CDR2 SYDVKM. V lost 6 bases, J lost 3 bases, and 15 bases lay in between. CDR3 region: CASRVRVAFYEQYF. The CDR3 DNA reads TGTGCCAGCAGGGTAAGGGTGGCCTTCTACGAGCAGTACTTC.

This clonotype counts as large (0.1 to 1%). Here the CDR3 DNA reads TGTGCCAGCAGTGATCCCTCCGAAGCCACGTCAGATGAGCAGTTCTTC. It codes for CASSDPSEATSDEQFF. V gene TRBV2 combines with J gene TRBJ2-1, with D uncertain. Trimming left V 3 bases short and J 8 bases short, with 20 bases between. Germline-derived CDR1 and CDR2 are SNHLY and FYNNEI. There are 16 residues in the CDR3.

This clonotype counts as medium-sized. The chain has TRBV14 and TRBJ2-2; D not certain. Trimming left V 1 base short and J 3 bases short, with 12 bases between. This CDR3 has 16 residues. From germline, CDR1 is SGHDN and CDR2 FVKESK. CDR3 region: CASSQVTGIDTGELFF. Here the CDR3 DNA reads TGTGCCAGCAGCCAAGTAACGGGTATCGACACCGGGGAGCTGTTTTTT.

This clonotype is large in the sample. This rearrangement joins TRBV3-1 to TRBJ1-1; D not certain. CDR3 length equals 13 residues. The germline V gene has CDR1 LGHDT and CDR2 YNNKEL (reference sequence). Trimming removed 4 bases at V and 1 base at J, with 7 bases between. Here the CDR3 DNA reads TGTGCCAGCAGCCTCACAGAGAACACTGAAGCTTTCTTT. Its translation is CASSLTENTEAFF.

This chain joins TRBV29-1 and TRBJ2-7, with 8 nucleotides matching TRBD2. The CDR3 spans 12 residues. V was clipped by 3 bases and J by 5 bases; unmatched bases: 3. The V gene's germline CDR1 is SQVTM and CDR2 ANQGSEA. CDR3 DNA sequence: TGCAGCGTTGACAGCGGGAGAGACGAGCAGTACTTC. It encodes CSVDSGRDEQYF.

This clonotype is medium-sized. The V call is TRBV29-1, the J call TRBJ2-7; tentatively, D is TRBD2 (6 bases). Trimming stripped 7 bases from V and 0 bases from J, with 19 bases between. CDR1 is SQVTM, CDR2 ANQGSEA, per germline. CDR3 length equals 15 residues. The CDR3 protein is CSEKVPGEGSYEQYF. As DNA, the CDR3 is TGCAGCGAGAAGGTTCCGGGAGAAGGCTCCTACGAGCAGTACTTC.

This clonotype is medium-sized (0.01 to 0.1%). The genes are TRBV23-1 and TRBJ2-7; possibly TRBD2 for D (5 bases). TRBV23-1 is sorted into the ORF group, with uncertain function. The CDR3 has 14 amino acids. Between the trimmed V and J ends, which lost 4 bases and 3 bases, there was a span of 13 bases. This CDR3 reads CASSPQREDYEQYF. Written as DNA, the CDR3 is TGCGCCAGCAGTCCTCAACGGGAAGACTACGAGCAGTACTTC.

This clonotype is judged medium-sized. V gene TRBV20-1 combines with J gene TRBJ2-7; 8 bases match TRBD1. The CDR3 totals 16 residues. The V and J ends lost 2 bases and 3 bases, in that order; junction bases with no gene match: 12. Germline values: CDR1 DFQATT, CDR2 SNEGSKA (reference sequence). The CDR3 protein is CSARSRDRTRIYEQYF. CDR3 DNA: TGCAGTGCTAGATCCCGGGACAGGACTCGTATCTACGAGCAGTACTTC.

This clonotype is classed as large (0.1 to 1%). CDR3 sequence reads: CASSIDGGTSEQFF. The CDR3 DNA follows: TGTGCCAGTAGTATAGATGGGGGGACTAGTGAGCAGTTCTTC. This chain joins TRBV19 and TRBJ2-1, with 8 bases fitting TRBD2. Germline V gene lookup returns CDR1 LNHDA and CDR2 SQIVND (reference sequence). With V trimmed by 0 bases and J by 9 bases, 4 bases remained unmatched. The CDR3 runs to 14 residues.

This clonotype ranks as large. CDR3 amino acids: CASRFLNKPTGTSGRDEQFF. For the CDR3, the DNA is TGTGCCAGCAGGTTCCTAAACAAACCAACCGGGACTAGCGGGAGGGATGAGCAGTTCTTC. The chain carries TRBV28 and TRBJ2-1; 16 nucleotides line up with TRBD2. This CDR3 spans 20 amino acids. Germline assignment: CDR1 MDHEN and CDR2 SYDVKM. The junction had 19 bases not matched to a gene; V was cut back by 6 bases and J by 8 bases.

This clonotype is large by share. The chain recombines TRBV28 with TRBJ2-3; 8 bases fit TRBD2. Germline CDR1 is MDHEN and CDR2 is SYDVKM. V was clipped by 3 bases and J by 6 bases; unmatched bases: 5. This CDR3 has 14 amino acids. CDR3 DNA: TGTGCCAGCAGTTTTCTGCCGGGGGGGGATACGCAGTATTTT. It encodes CASSFLPGGDTQYF.

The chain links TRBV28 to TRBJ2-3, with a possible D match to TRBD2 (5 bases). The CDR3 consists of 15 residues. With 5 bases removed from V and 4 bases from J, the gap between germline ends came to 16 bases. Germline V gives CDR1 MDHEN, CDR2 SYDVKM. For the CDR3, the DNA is TGTGCCAGCAGTCCTTCGGGGTTGAGGGCAGATACGCAGTATTTT. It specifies CASSPSGLRADTQYF.

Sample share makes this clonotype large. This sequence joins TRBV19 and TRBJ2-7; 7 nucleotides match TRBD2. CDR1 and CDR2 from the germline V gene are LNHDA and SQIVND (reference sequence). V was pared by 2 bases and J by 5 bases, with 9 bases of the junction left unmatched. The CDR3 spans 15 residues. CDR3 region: CASSIRLWLADEQYF. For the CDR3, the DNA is TGTGCCAGTAGTATAAGGCTTTGGCTAGCGGACGAGCAGTACTTC. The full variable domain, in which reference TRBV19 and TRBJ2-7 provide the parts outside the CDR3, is DGGITQSPKYLFRKEGQNVTLSCEQNLNHDAMYWYRQDPGQGLRLIYYSQIVNDFQKGDIAEGYSVSREKKESFPLTVTSAQKNPTAFYLCASSIRLWLADEQYFGPGTRLTVT.

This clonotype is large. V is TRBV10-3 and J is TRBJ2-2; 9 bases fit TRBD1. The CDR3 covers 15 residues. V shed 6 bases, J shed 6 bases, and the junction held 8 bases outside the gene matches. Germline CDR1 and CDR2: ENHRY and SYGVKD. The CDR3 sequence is CAISPTGGSAGELFF. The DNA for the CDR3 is TGTGCCATCAGCCCGACAGGGGGATCGGCCGGGGAGCTGTTTTTT.

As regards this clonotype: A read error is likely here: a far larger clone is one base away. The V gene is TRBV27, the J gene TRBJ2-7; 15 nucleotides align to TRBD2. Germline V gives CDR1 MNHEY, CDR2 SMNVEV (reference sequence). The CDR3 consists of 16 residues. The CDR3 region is CASSPRTSGRGYEQCF. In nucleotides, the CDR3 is TGTGCCAGCAGTCCTCGGACTAGCGGGAGGGGGTACGAGCAGTGCTTC.

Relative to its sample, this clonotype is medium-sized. This CDR3 reads CASSIYPSGGETQYF. CDR3 nucleotides: TGTGCCAGTAGTATCTACCCTAGCGGGGGAGAGACCCAGTACTTC. V and J are TRBV19 and TRBJ2-5; 10 bases are shared with TRBD2. CDR1 and CDR2 (germline): LNHDA, SQIVND (reference sequence). The CDR3 contains 15 residues. The trim removed 3 bases at V and 4 bases at J, leaving 5 bases unmatched.

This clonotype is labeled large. The CDR3 here is CASSSLLMTGSSYEQYF. CDR3 sequence (DNA): TGTGCCAGCAGTTCCCTCCTCATGACGGGGAGCTCCTACGAGCAGTACTTC. The chain is built from TRBV27 and TRBJ2-7, with D tentatively TRBD2 (5 bases). V was shortened by 4 bases and J by 0 bases, with 19 bases between the two germline ends. The CDR3 totals 17 residues. The V gene's germline CDR1 is MNHEY and CDR2 SMNVEV (reference sequence).

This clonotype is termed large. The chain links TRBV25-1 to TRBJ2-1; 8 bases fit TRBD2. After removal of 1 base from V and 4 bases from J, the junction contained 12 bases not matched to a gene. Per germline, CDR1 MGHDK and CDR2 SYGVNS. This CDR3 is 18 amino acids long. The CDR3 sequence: CASSEWGIAGYSYNEQFF. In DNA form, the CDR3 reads TGTGCCAGCAGTGAATGGGGAATAGCGGGATACTCATACAATGAGCAGTTCTTC.

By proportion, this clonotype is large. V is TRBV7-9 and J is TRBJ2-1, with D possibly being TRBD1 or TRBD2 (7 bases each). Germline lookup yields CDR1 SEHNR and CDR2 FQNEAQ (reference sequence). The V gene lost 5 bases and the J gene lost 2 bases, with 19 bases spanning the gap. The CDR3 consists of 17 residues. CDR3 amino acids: CASSPWGGQRTYNEQFF. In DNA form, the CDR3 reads TGTGCCAGCAGCCCCTGGGGGGGACAGAGAACCTACAATGAGCAGTTCTTC.

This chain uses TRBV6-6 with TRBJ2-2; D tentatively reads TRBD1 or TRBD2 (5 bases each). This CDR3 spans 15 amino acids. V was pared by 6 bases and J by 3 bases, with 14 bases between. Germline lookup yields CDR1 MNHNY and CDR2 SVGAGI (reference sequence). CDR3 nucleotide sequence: TGTGCCAGCAGGGAAAGTTTGGGGGACACCGGGGAGCTGTTTTTT. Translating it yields CASRESLGDTGELFF.

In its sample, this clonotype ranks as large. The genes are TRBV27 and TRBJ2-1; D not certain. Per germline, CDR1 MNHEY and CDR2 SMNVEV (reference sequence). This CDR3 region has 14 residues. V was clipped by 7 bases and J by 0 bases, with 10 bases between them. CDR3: CASTPRSSYNEQFF. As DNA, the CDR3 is TGTGCCAGCACCCCCCGGAGCTCCTACAATGAGCAGTTCTTC.

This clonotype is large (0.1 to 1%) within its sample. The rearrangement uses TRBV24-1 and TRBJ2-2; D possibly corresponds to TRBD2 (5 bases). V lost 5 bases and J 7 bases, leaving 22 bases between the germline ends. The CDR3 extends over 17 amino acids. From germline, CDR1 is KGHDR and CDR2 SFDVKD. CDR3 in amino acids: CATSASDGIGRVGELFF. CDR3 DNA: TGTGCCACCAGTGCCTCCGACGGGATCGGTAGGGTCGGGGAGCTGTTTTTT.

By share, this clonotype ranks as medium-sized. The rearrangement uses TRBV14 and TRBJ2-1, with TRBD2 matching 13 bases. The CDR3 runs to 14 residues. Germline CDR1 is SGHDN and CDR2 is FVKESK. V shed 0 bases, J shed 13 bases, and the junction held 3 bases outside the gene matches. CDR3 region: CASSQELAGGLQFF. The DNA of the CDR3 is TGTGCCAGCAGCCAAGAACTAGCGGGGGGGCTCCAGTTCTTC.

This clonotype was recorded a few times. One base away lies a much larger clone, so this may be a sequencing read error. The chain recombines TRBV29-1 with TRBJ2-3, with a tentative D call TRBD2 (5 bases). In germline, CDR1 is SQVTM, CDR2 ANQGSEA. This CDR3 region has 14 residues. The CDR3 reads CSAEEGSGVDTQYF. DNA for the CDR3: TGCAGCGCTGAAGAGGGCAGTGGTGTGGATACGCAGTATTTT.

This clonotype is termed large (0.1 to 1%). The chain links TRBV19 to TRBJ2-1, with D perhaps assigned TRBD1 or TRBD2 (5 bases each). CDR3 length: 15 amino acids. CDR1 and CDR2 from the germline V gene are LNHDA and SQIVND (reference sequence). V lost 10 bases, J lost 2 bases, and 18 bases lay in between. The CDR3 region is CATSPGTPTYNEQFF. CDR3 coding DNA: TGTGCCACCTCCCCCGGGACCCCTACCTACAATGAGCAGTTCTTC.

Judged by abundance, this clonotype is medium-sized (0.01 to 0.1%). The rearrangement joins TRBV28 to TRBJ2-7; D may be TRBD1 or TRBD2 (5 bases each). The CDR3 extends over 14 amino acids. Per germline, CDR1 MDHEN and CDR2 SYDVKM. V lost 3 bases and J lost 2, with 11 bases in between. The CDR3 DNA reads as TGTGCCAGCAGTTTTAAGCGAGGGGCCTACGAGCAGTACTTC. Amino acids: CASSFKRGAYEQYF.

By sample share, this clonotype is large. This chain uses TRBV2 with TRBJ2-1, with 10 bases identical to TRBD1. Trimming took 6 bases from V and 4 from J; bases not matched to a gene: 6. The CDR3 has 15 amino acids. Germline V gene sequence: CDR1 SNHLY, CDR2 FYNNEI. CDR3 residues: CASRRDRGEYNEQFF. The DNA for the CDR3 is TGTGCCAGCAGGAGGGACAGGGGCGAGTACAATGAGCAGTTCTTC.

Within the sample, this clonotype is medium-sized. CDR3 DNA: TGTGCCAGTAGTATATGGGGCAGAAAAAACACTGAAGCTTTCTTT. Its protein product is CASSIWGRKNTEAFF. The V and J genes are TRBV19 and TRBJ1-1, with D perhaps TRBD1 (5 bases). CDR3 length: 15 residues. Germline V CDR1 and CDR2: LNHDA, SQIVND (reference sequence). Trimming shortened V by 2 bases and J by 2 bases, and 12 bases separated the two germline ends.

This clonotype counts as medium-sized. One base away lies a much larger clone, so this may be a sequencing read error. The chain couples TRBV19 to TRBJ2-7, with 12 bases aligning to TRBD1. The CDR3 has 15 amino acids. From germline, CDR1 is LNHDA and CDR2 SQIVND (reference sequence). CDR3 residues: CASSKPGQGAYERYF. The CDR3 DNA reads TGTGCCAGTAGTAAACCGGGACAGGGGGCCTACGAGCGGTACTTC.